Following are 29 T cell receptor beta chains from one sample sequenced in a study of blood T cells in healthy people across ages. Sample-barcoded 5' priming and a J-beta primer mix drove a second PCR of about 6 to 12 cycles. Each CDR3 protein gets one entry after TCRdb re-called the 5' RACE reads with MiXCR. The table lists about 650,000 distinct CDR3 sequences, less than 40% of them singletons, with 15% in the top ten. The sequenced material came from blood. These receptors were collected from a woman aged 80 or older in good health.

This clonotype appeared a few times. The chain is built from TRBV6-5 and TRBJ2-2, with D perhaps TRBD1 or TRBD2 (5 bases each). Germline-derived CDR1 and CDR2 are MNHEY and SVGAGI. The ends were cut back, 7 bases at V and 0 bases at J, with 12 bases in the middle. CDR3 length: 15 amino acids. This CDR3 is CASTWGSSNTGELFF. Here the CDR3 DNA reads TGTGCCAGCACCTGGGGGTCTTCGAACACCGGGGAGCTGTTTTTT.

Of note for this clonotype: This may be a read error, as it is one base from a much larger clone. DNA of the CDR3: TGTGCCAGCAGCGCAACAAACTCAGGCTTGAGTGAGCAGTTCTTC. Translated: CASSATNSGLSEQFF. This sequence joins TRBV9 and TRBJ2-1; the D is unclear. Trimming stripped 3 bases from V and 9 bases from J, with 19 bases between. This CDR3 contains 15 residues. Germline loops: CDR1 SGDLS, CDR2 YYNGEE.

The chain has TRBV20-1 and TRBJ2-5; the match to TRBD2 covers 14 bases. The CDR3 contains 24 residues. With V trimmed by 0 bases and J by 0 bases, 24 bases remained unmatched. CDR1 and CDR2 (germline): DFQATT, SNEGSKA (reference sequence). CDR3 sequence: CSARDDGADGTSGSRHGDQETQYF. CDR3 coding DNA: TGCAGTGCTAGAGATGATGGGGCCGACGGGACTAGCGGGAGTAGACACGGAGACCAAGAGACCCAGTACTTC.

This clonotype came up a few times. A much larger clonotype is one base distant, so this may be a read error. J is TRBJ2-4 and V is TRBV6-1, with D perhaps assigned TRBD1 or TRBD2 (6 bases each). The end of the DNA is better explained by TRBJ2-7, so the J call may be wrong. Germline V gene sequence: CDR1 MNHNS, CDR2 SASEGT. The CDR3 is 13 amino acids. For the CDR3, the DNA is TGTGCCAGCAGTGTGGACGGGGGCGACGAGCAGTACTTC. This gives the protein CASSVDGGDEQYF.

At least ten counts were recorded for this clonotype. CDR3 in DNA: TGTGCCAGCAGCTTACCGACTTTCGGCCAAGAGACCCAGTACTTC. This sequence encodes CASSLPTFGQETQYF. The chain has TRBV7-6 and TRBJ2-5; the D is unclear. The V gene lost 2 bases and the J gene lost 1 base, with 11 bases spanning the gap. This CDR3 is 15 amino acids long. Germline V gives CDR1 SGHVS, CDR2 FNYEAQ.

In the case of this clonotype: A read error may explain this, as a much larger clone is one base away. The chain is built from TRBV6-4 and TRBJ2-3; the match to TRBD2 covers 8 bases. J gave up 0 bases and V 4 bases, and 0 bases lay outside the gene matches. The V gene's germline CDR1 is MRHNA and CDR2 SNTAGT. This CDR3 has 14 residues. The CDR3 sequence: CASSASGSTDTQYF. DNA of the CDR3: TGTGCCAGCAGTGCTAGCGGGAGCACAGATACGCAGTATTTT.

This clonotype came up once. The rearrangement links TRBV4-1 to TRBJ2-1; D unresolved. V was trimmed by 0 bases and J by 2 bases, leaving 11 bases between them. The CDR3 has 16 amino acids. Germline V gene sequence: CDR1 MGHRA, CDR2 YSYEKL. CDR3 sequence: CASSQDRTPTYNEQFF. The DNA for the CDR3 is TGCGCCAGCAGCCAAGACCGGACCCCAACCTACAATGAGCAGTTCTTC.

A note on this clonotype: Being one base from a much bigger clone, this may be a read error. Written as DNA, the CDR3 is TGCACCAGCAGCTTGGACAGGGCCAGCTCCTATAATTCACCCCTCCACTTT. Its protein product is CTSSLDRASSYNSPLHF. The V call is TRBV5-1, the J call TRBJ1-6; TRBD1 matches at 8 bases. This CDR3 spans 17 amino acids. Germline CDR1 is SGHRS and CDR2 is YFSETQ.

The CDR3, as DNA: TGTGCCAGCAGTATGACTAGCGGGAGCTCCTACGAGCAGTACTTC. It translates to CASSMTSGSSYEQYF. This chain joins TRBV28 and TRBJ2-7, with TRBD2 matching over 12 bases. From germline, CDR1 is MDHEN and CDR2 SYDVKM. V lost 5 bases, J lost 0 bases, and 2 bases stayed unmatched. This CDR3 has 15 amino acids.

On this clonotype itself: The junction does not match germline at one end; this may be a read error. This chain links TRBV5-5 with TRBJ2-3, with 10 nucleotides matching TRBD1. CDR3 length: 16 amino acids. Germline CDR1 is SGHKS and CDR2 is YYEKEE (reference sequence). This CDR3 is CAGSLAGQGGADTQYF. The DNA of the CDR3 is TGTGCCGGCAGCTTGGCCGGACAGGGGGGAGCAGATACGCAGTATTTT.

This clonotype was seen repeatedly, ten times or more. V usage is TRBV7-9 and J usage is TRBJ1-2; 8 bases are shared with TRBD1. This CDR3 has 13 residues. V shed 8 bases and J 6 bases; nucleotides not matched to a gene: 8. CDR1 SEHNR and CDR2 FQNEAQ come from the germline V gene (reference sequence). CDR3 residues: CASAGDRRHGYTF. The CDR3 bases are TGTGCCAGCGCCGGGGACAGGCGACATGGCTACACCTTC.

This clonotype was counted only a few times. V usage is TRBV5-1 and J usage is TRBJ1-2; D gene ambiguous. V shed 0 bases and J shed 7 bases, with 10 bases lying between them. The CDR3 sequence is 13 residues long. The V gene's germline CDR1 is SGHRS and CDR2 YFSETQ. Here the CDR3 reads CASSLAAGPGYTF. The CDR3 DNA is TGCGCCAGCAGCTTGGCCGCGGGTCCTGGCTACACCTTC.

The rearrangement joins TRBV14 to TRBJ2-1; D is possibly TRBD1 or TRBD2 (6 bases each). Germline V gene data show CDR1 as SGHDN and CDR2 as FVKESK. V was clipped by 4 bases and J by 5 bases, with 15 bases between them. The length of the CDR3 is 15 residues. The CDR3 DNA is TGTGCCAGCAGCCCCAGAGGGGGGAAAAACAATGAGCAGTTCTTC. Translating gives CASSPRGGKNNEQFF.

In nucleotides, the CDR3 is TGCGCCAGCAGCGATCCAGGGGGTGAGCAGTACTTC. Its protein product is CASSDPGGEQYF. This chain joins TRBV5-1 and TRBJ2-7, with TRBD1 matching 7 bases. Germline trimming cut 4 bases from V and 7 bases from J; bases unmatched to any gene: 5. Germline V lookup: CDR1 SGHRS, CDR2 YFSETQ. The CDR3 spans 12 residues.

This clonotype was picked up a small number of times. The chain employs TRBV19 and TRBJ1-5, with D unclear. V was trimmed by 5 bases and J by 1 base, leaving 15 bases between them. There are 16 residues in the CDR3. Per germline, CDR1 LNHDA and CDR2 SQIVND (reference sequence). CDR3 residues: CASSSDPRGSNQPQHF. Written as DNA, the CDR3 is TGTGCCAGTAGTTCAGACCCCAGAGGAAGCAATCAGCCCCAGCATTTT.

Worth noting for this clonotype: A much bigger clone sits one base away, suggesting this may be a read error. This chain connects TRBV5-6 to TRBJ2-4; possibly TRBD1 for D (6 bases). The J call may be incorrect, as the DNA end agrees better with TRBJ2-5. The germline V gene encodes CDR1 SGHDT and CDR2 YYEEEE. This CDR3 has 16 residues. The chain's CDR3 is CASSLWGSGAMETQYF. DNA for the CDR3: TGTGCCAGCAGCCTGTGGGGGTCAGGGGCGATGGAGACCCAGTACTTC.

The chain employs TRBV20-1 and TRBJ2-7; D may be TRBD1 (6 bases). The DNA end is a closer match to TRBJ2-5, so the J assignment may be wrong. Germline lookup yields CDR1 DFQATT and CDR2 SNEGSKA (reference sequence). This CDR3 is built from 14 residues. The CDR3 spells CSAPPGTFGETQYF. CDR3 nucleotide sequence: TGCAGTGCTCCCCCGGGGACATTTGGGGAGACCCAGTACTTC.

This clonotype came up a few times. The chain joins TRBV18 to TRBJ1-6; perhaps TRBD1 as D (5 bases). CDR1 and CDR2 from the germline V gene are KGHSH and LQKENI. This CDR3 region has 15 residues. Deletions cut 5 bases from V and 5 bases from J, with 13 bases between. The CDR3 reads CASSATGTDNSPLHF. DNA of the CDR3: TGTGCCAGCTCAGCGACCGGGACGGATAATTCACCCCTCCACTTT.

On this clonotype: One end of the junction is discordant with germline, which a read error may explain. CDR3 nucleotide sequence: TGCAGCGCTAGCGGGGGGCCCTCCTACAATGAGCAGTACTTC. Translated: CSASGGPSYNEQYF. V and J are TRBV20-1 and TRBJ2-7; TRBD2 agrees at 11 bases. Per germline, CDR1 DFQATT and CDR2 SNEGSKA (reference sequence). CDR3 length: 14 amino acids.

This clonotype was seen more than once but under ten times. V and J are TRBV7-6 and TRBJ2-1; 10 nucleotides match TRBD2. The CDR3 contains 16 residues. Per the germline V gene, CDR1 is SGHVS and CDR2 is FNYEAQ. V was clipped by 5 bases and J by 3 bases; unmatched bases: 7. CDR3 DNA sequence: TGTGCCAGCAGCGCCCCACTAGCGGGGAGCTACAATGAGCAGTTCTTC. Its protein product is CASSAPLAGSYNEQFF.

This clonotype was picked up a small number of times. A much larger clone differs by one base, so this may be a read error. CDR3 bases: TGTGCCGCCGAAGTACTATCGGGGGGGCGGGAGACCCAGTACTTC. Translated: CAAEVLSGGRETQYF. V is TRBV24-1 and J is TRBJ2-5; TRBD2 matches 8 bases. The junction had 16 bases not matched to a gene; V was cut back by 12 bases and J by 5 bases. This CDR3 is 15 amino acids long. Germline V gene sequence: CDR1 KGHDR, CDR2 SFDVKD.

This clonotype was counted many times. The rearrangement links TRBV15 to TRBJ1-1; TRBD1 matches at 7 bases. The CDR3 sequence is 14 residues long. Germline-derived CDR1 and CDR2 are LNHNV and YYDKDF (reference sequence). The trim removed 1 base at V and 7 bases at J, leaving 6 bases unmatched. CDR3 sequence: CATSRGRTGVEAFF. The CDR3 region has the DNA TGTGCCACCAGCAGAGGTAGAACAGGGGTTGAAGCTTTCTTT.

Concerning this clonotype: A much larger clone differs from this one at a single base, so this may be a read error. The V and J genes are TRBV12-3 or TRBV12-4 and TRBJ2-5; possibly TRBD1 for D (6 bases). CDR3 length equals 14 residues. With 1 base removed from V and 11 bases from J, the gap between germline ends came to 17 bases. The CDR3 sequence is CASSLDRAPNEQYF. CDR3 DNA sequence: TGTGCCAGCAGTTTAGACAGGGCCCCTAATGAGCAGTACTTC.

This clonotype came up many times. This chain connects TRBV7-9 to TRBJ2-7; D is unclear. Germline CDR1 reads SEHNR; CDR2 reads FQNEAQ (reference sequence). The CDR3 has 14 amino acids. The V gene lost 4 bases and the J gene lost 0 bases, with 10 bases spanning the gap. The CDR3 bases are TGTGCCAGCAGCTCCTCCCAGCTCTCCTACGAGCAGTACTTC. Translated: CASSSSQLSYEQYF.

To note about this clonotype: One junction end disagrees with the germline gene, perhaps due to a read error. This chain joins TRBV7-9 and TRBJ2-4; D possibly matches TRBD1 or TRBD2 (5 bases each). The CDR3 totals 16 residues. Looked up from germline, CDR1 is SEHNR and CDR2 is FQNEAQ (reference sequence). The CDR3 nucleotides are TGTGCCTACAGCTTATCTAGAGGGGTAGAGGAAGAGACCCAGCACTTC. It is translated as CAYSLSRGVEEETQHF.

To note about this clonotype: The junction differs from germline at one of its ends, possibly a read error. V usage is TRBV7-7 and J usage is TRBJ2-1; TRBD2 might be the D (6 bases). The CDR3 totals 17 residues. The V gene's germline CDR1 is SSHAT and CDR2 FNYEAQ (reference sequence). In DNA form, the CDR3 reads TGTGCTAGCAGCTTAGCGGCTCACGGGAGCTCCTACAATGAGCAGTTCTTC. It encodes CASSLAAHGSSYNEQFF.

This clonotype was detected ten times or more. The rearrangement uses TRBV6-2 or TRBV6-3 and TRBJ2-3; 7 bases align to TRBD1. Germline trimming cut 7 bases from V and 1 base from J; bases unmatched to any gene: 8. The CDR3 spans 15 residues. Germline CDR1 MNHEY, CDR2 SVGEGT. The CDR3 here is CASTLRQGGTDTQYF. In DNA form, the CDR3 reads TGTGCCAGCACCCTCCGACAGGGTGGCACAGATACGCAGTATTTT.

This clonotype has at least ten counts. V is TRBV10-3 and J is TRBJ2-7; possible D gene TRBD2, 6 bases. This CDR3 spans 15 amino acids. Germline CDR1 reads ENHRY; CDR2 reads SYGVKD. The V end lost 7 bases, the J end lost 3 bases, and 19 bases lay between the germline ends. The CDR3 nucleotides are TGTGCCATCAAAATTCACCGGGACTCAGGCTACGAGCAGTACTTC. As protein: CAIKIHRDSGYEQYF.

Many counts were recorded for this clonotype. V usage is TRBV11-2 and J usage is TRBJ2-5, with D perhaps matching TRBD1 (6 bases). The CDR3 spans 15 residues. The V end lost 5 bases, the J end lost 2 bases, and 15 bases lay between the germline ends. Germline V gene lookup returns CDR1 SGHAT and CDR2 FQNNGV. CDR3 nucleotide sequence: TGTGCCAGCAGCCTCTGGACAGAGACTCAAGAGACCCAGTACTTC. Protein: CASSLWTETQETQYF.